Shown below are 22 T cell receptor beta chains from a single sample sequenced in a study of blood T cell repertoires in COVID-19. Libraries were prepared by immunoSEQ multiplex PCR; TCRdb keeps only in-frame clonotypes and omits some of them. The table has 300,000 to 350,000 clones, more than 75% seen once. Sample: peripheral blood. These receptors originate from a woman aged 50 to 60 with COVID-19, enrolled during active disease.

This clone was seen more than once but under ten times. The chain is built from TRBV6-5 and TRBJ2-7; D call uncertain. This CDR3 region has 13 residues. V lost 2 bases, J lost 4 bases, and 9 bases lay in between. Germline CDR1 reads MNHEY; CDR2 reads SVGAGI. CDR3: CASSYGRHYEQYF. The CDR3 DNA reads TGTGCCAGCAGTTACGGCCGACATTACGAGCAGTACTTC.

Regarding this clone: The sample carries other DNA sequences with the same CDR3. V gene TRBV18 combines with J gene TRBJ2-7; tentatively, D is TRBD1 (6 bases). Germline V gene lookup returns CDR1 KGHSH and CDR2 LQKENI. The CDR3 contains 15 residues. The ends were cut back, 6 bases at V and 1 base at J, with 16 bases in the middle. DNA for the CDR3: TGTGCCAGCTCGCCCCCGGGCACAGGGTCCTACGAGCAGTACTTC. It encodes CASSPPGTGSYEQYF. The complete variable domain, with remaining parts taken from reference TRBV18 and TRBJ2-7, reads NAGVMQNPRHLVRRRGQEARLRCSPMKGHSHVYWYRQLPEEGLKFMVYLQKENIIDESGMPKERFSAEFPKEGPSILRIQQVVRGDSAAYFCASSPPGTGSYEQYFGPGTRLTVT.

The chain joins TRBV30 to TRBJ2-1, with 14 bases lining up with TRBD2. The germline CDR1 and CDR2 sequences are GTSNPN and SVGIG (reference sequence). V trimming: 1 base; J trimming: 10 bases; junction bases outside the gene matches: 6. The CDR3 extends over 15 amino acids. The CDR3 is CAWSAGTSGSREQFF. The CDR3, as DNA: TGTGCCTGGAGTGCCGGGACTAGCGGGAGTCGCGAGCAGTTCTTC.

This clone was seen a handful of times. CDR3: CASSDSKGTGRTYSGNTIYF. The CDR3 coding sequence is TGTGCCAGCAGTGACTCAAAGGGGACAGGCCGAACCTACTCTGGAAACACCATATATTTT. This sequence joins TRBV6-4 and TRBJ1-3, with 8 bases matching TRBD1. J gave up 0 bases and V 0 bases, and 13 bases lay outside the gene matches. CDR1 is MRHNA, CDR2 SNTAGT, per germline. This CDR3 comprises 20 residues.

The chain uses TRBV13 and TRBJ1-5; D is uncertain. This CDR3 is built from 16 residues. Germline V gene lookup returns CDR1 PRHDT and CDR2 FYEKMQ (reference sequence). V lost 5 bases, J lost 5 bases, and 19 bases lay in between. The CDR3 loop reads CASSPLQLPTDQPQHF. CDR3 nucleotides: TGTGCCAGCAGCCCCTTACAACTCCCAACAGATCAGCCCCAGCATTTT.

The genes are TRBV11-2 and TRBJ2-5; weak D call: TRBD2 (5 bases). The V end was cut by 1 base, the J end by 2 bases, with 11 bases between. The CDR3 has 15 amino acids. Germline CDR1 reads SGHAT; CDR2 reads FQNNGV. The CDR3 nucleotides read TGTGCCAGCAGCTTAGGTCCGGGAATGCAAGAGACCCAGTACTTC. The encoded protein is CASSLGPGMQETQYF.

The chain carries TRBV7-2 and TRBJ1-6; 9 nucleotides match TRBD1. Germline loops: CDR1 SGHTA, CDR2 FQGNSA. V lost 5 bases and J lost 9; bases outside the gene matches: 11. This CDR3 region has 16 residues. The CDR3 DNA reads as TGTGCCAGCAGCCCGCAACAGGGGGCGCAGGGTTCACCCCTCCACTTT. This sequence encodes CASSPQQGAQGSPLHF.

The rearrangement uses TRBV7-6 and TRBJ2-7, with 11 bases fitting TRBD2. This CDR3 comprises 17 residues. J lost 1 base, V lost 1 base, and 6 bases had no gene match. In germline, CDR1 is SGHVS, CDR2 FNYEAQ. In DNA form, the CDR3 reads TGTGCCAGCAGCTTAGTAGCGGGAGGGCCCTCATCCTACGAGCAGTACTTC. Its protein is CASSLVAGGPSSYEQYF.

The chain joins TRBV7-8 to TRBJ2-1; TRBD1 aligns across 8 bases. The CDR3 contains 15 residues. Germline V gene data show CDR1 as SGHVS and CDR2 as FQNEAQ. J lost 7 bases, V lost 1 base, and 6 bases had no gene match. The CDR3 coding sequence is TGTGCCAGCAGCTTAGGAGGGACAGGTGCTAATGAGCAGTTCTTC. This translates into CASSLGGTGANEQFF.

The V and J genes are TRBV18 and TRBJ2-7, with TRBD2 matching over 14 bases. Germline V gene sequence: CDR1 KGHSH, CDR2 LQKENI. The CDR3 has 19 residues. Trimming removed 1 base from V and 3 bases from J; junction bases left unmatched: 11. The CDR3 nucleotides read TGTGCCAGCTCACCACATCCGGGACTAGCGGGAGTTTCGCTCTACGAGCAGTACTTC. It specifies CASSPHPGLAGVSLYEQYF. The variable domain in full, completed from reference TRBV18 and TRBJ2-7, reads NAGVMQNPRHLVRRRGQEARLRCSPMKGHSHVYWYRQLPEEGLKFMVYLQKENIIDESGMPKERFSAEFPKEGPSILRIQQVVRGDSAAYFCASSPHPGLAGVSLYEQYFGPGTRLTVT.

The CDR3: CASSRPGAGGNTEAFF. CDR3 bases: TGTGCCAGCAGCCGCCCCGGGGCAGGGGGGAACACTGAAGCTTTCTTT. The gene calls are TRBV7-9 and TRBJ1-1, with 7 bases identical to TRBD1. V was clipped by 5 bases and J by 1 base; unmatched bases: 10. The CDR3 runs 16 residues. The V gene's germline CDR1 is SEHNR and CDR2 FQNEAQ (reference sequence).

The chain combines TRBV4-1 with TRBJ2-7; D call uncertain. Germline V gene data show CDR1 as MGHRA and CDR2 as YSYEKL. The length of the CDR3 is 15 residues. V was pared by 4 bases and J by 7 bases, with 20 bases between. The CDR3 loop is CASSLTPVPDREQYF. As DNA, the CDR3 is TGCGCCAGCAGCCTCACCCCCGTCCCCGATCGGGAGCAGTACTTC.

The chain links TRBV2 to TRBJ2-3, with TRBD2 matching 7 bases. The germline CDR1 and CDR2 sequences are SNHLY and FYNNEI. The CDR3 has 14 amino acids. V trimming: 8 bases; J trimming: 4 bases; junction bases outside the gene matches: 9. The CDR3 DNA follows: TGTGCCAGCGCAGTCGGGAGGACGGCAGATACGCAGTATTTT. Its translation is CASAVGRTADTQYF. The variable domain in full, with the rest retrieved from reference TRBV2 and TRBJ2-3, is EPEVTQTPSHQVTQMGQEVILRCVPISNHLYFYWYRQILGQKVEFLVSFYNNEISEKSEIFDDQFSVERPDGSNFTLKIRSTKLEDSAMYFCASAVGRTADTQYFGPGTRLTVL.

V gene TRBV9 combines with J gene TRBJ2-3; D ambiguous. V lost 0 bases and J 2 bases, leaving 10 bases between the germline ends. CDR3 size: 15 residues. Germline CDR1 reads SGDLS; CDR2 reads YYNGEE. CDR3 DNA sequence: TGTGCCAGCAGCGTAGGGGTACAGCTCACAGATACGCAGTATTTT. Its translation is CASSVGVQLTDTQYF. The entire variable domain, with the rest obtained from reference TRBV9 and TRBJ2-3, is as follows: DSGVTQTPKHLITATGQRVTLRCSPRSGDLSVYWYQQSLDQGLQFLIQYYNGEERAKGNILERFSAQQFPDLHSELNLSSLELGDSALYFCASSVGVQLTDTQYFGPGTRLTVL.

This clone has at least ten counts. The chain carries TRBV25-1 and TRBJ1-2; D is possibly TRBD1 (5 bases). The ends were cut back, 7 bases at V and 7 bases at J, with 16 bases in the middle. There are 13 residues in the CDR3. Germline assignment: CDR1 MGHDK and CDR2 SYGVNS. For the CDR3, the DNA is TGTGCCAGCAAGGATGGGCAGGGAGGTGGCTACACCTTC. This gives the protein CASKDGQGGGYTF.

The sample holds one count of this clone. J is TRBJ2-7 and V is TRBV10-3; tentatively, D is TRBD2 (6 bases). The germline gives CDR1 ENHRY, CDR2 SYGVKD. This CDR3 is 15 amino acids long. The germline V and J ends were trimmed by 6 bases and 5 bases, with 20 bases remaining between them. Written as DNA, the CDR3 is TGTGCCATCAGACATGCTAGCGACCGGGAAAACGAGCAGTACTTC. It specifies CAIRHASDRENEQYF.

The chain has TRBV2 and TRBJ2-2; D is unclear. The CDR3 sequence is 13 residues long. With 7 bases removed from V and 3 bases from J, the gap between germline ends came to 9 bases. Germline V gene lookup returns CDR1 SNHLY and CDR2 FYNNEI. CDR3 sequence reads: CASKWADTGELFF. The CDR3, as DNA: TGTGCCAGCAAGTGGGCAGACACCGGGGAGCTGTTTTTT.

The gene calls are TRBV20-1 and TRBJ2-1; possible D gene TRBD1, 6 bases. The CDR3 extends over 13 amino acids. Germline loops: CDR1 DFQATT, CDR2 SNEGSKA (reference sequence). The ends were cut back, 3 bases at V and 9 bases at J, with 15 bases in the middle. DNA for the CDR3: TGCAGTGCTAGTTCTGACAGGCAAGGTGAGCAGTTCTTC. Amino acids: CSASSDRQGEQFF.

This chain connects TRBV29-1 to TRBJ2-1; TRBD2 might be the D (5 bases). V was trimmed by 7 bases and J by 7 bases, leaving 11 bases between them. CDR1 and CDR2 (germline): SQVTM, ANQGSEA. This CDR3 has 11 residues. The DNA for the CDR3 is TGCAGCGGGGGAGCGGTAAATGAGCAGTTCTTC. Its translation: CSGGAVNEQFF.

CDR3 DNA: TGTGCCACCAGCAGAGATAAGGGACTAGCGGGAGTGTTCTCCTACGAGCAGTACTTC. This gives the protein CATSRDKGLAGVFSYEQYF. The chain employs TRBV15 and TRBJ2-7; 14 bases agree with TRBD2. The CDR3 runs to 19 residues. The trim removed 0 bases at V and 0 bases at J, leaving 7 bases unmatched. From germline, CDR1 is LNHNV and CDR2 YYDKDF (reference sequence).

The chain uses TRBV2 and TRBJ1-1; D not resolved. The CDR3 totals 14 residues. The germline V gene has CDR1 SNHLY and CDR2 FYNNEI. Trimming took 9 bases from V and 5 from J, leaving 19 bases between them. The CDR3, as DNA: TGTGCCAGTTCGGAGCAGTGGAGTGAGACTGAAGCTTTCTTT. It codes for CASSEQWSETEAFF.

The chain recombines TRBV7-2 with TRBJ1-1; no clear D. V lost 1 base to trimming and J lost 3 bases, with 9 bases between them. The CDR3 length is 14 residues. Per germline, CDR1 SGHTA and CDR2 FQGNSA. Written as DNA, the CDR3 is TGTGCCAGCAGCTTAGACTTCATGGACACTGAAGCTTTCTTT. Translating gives CASSLDFMDTEAFF.